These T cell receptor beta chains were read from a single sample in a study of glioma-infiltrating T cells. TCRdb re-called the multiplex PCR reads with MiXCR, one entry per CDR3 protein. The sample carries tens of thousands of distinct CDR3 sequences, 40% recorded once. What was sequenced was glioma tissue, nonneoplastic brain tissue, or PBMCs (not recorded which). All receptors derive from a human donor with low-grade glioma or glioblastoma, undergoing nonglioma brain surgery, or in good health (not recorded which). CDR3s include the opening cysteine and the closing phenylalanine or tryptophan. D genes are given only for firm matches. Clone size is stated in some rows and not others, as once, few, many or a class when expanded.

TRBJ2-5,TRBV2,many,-,TGTGCCAGCTCGCGGCAGAGAGAGACCCAGTACTTC,CASSRQRETQYF
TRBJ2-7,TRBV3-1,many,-,TGTGCCAGCAGCCATTCGGGGCCACCTCCGGGGCAGTACTTC,CASSHSGPPPGQYF
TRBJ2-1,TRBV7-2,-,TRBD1,TGTGCCAGCAGAGTCGGGCAGGGGGCGCCGAATGAGCAGTTCTTC,CASRVGQGAPNEQFF
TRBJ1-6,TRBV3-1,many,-,TGTGCCAGCAGCCAAGATCTGCACTCACCCCTCCACTTT,CASSQDLHSPLHF
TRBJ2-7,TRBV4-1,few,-,TGCGCCAGCAGCCAAGAGGGAGGACACCTATACGAGCAGTACTTC,CASSQEGGHLYEQYF
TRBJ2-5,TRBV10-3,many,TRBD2,TGTGCCATCAGAAACCCGGGACTAGGGTCTCAAGAGACCCAGTACTTC,CAIRNPGLGSQETQYF
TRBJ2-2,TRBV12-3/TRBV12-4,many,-,TGTGCCAGCTGCACCGATAAGAACACCGGGGAGCTGTTTTTT,CASCTDKNTGELFF
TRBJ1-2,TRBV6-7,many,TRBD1,TGTGCCAGCAGTTACCCTGGACAGGTTCTGTATGGCTACACCTTC,CASSYPGQVLYGYTF
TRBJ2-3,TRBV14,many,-,TGTGCCAGCAGCCAAGTCTACGGGAGAAATGCAGATACGCAGTATTTT,CASSQVYGRNADTQYF
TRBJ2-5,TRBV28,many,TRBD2,TGTGCCAGCAGTTTGGCAGCGGGGGGGCTCACGGAGACCCAGTACTTC,CASSLAAGGLTETQYF
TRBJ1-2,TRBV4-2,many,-,TGTGCCAGCAGCCAAGAAACAAGCAACTATGGCTACACCTTC,CASSQETSNYGYTF
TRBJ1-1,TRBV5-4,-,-,TGTGCCAGCAGCTTGGCACGGGGCGAAGCTCCCTTT,CASSLARGEAPF
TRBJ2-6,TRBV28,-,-,TGTGCCAGCAGTTTTAACTCTGGGGCAAACGTCCCGACTTTC,CASSFNSGANVPTF